These 21 T cell receptor beta chains share one sample of origin, sequenced in a study of identical twins. TCRdb re-called the 5' RACE reads through MiXCR, storing one row per CDR3 protein. The table lists roughly 770,000 distinct CDR3 sequences, 15% to 20% of them singletons. The same data also contributed to another study, on T cells expressing NK-cell markers.

Material: PBMCs. These receptors all stem from a woman between 18 and 29 years old in good health.

This clonotype was detected ten times or more. The chain employs TRBV5-5 and TRBJ2-7; TRBD2 aligns across 7 bases. V was clipped by 1 base and J by 1 base; unmatched bases: 5. The germline gives CDR1 SGHKS, CDR2 YYEKEE (reference sequence). The CDR3 consists of 15 residues. The CDR3 protein is CASSLLRLASYEQYF. Written as DNA, the CDR3 is TGTGCCAGCAGCTTGTTACGACTAGCATCCTACGAGCAGTACTTC. The full variable domain, its missing parts supplied by reference TRBV5-5 and TRBJ2-7, is DAGVTQSPTHLIKTRGQQVTLRCSPISGHKSVSWYQQVLGQGPQFIFQYYEKEERGRGNFPDRFSARQFPNYSSELNVNALLLGDSALYLCASSLLRLASYEQYFGPGTRLTVT.

The chain combines TRBV5-1 with TRBJ2-3, with 10 bases fitting TRBD2. The germline gives CDR1 SGHRS, CDR2 YFSETQ. V dropped 3 bases and J dropped 0; count of bases not matched to a gene: 4. This CDR3 comprises 16 residues. CDR3 protein: CASSSGTSASTDTQYF. CDR3 DNA sequence: TGCGCCAGCAGCTCCGGGACTAGCGCTAGCACAGATACGCAGTATTTT.

The V gene is TRBV12-3 or TRBV12-4, the J gene TRBJ1-4; the D gene is possibly TRBD1 (5 bases). The CDR3 consists of 13 residues. Trimming removed 1 base from V and 6 bases from J, with 6 bases in between. CDR3 sequence (DNA): TGTGCCAGCAGTTTAGGGGGGGATGAAAAACTGTTTTTT. This translates into CASSLGGDEKLFF.

This clonotype has only a few counts. The chain has TRBV6-1 and TRBJ2-3; D call uncertain. The germline CDR1 and CDR2 sequences are MNHNS and SASEGT. V dropped 6 bases and J dropped 2 bases, with 21 bases sitting between them. The CDR3 contains 17 residues. The CDR3 reads CASSLALVPINTDTQYF. For the CDR3, the DNA is TGTGCCAGCAGCCTTGCCCTCGTACCCATAAACACAGATACGCAGTATTTT.

This clonotype was seen more than once but under ten times. DNA of the CDR3: TGTGCCAGCAGCTTAGTCGGGAGGCAAGGGGAGACCCAGTACTTC. As protein: CASSLVGRQGETQYF. The chain joins TRBV7-2 to TRBJ2-5; TRBD2 agrees at 7 bases. V lost 1 base and J lost 5; bases outside the gene matches: 7. CDR1 is SGHTA, CDR2 FQGNSA, per germline. The CDR3 spans 15 residues.

This clonotype was recorded a few times. The V and J genes are TRBV21-1 and TRBJ2-7. TRBV21-1 is marked as a pseudogene. The CDR3 runs 18 residues. CDR3 loop: CASSKDPKGLRTSYEQYF. The CDR3 DNA reads TGTGCCAGCAGCAAAGACCCTAAGGGTCTAAGGACCTCCTACGAGCAGTACTTC.

The V call is TRBV12-3 or TRBV12-4, the J call TRBJ2-4; 8 nucleotides match TRBD1. This CDR3 has 13 amino acids. V was clipped by 4 bases and J by 9 bases; unmatched bases: 5. The CDR3 reads CASSSRTGFIQYF. For the CDR3, the DNA is TGTGCCAGCAGTTCTCGGACAGGGTTCATTCAGTACTTC.

This chain uses TRBV20-1 with TRBJ2-3; 8 bases align to TRBD2. The CDR3 loop spans 11 amino acids. Per germline, CDR1 DFQATT and CDR2 SNEGSKA (reference sequence). The CDR3 here is CGGGRTDTQYF. The CDR3 bases are TGCGGCGGGGGGCGCACAGATACGCAGTATTTT.

The chain employs TRBV9 and TRBJ2-1; TRBD2 aligns across 11 bases. V shed 3 bases and J 9 bases; nucleotides not matched to a gene: 8. The CDR3 is 15 residues long. Germline V CDR1 and CDR2: SGDLS, YYNGEE. Here the CDR3 DNA reads TGTGCCAGCAGCGACCCTAGCGGGGGGATAGGTGAGCAGTTCTTC. Translated: CASSDPSGGIGEQFF.

This chain joins TRBV20-1 and TRBJ2-1; either TRBD1 or TRBD2 may fit D (5 bases each). The CDR3 extends over 17 amino acids. Trimming left V 3 bases short and J 3 bases short, with 21 bases between. Germline-derived CDR1 and CDR2 are DFQATT and SNEGSKA (reference sequence). The CDR3 spells CSASLGIPGRNYNEQFF. CDR3 DNA: TGCAGTGCTAGTTTGGGCATCCCGGGACGGAACTACAATGAGCAGTTCTTC.

A few counts support this clonotype. CDR3 DNA: TGTGCCAGCAGCCCTACATCGGAAGCTTTCTTT. It encodes CASSPTSEAFF. This rearrangement joins TRBV7-9 to TRBJ1-1; D gene unclear. V was trimmed by 5 bases and J by 8 bases, leaving 9 bases between them. The CDR3 length is 11 residues. The germline CDR1 and CDR2 sequences are SEHNR and FQNEAQ (reference sequence). Together with reference TRBV7-9 and TRBJ1-1, the CDR3 gives the full variable domain: DTGVSQNPRHKITKRGQNVTFRCDPISEHNRLYWYRQTLGQGPEFLTYFQNEAQLEKSRLLSDRFSAERPKGSFSTLEIQRTEQGDSAMYLCASSPTSEAFFGQGTRLTVV.

The CDR3 DNA reads TGCAGTGCTAGTGGGTCACATGTACAAGAGACCCAGTACTTC. It codes for CSASGSHVQETQYF. The rearrangement uses TRBV20-1 and TRBJ2-5; no clear D. Trimming removed 3 bases at V and 2 bases at J, with 13 bases between. Germline-derived CDR1 and CDR2 are DFQATT and SNEGSKA (reference sequence). The CDR3 sequence is 14 residues long.

This clonotype was seen a few times. The chain joins TRBV12-5 to TRBJ2-1, with 7 bases fitting TRBD2. Germline V gene sequence: CDR1 LGHNT, CDR2 FRNRAP. Trimming at V came to 0 bases and at J to 3 bases, leaving 2 bases not matched to a gene. CDR3 length: 15 residues. CDR3 protein: CASGLVRDYYNEQFF. The CDR3 region has the DNA TGTGCTAGTGGTTTGGTAAGGGACTACTACAATGAGCAGTTCTTC.

The chain links TRBV5-1 to TRBJ2-3, with D perhaps being TRBD1 or TRBD2 (5 bases each). The length of the CDR3 is 15 residues. Deletions cut 3 bases from V and 0 bases from J, with 11 bases between. Germline lookup yields CDR1 SGHRS and CDR2 YFSETQ. The CDR3 is CASSSHRDSTDTQYF. The CDR3 DNA reads TGCGCCAGCAGCTCTCACCGGGACAGCACAGATACGCAGTATTTT.

This clonotype was observed a handful of times. This chain joins TRBV7-2 and TRBJ2-1; 9 bases agree with TRBD2. The CDR3 totals 16 residues. V shed 1 base, J shed 7 bases, and the junction held 8 bases outside the gene matches. Germline CDR1 reads SGHTA; CDR2 reads FQGNSA. The CDR3 coding sequence is TGTGCCAGCAGCTTAGTCAGGGGACTAGCTATAAATGAGCAGTTCTTC. This gives the protein CASSLVRGLAINEQFF.

This clonotype was seen a few times. The chain combines TRBV5-1 with TRBJ2-3; weak D call: TRBD2 (6 bases). The CDR3 runs to 16 residues. CDR1 SGHRS and CDR2 YFSETQ come from the germline V gene. The V gene lost 4 bases and the J gene lost 5 bases, with 20 bases spanning the gap. The CDR3 protein is CASSAEGTPDGDTQYF. The CDR3 DNA reads TGCGCCAGCAGCGCCGAAGGGACTCCCGACGGAGATACGCAGTATTTT.

This clonotype was counted at least ten times. The V gene is TRBV6-1, the J gene TRBJ1-2, with 7 bases identical to TRBD1. This CDR3 spans 14 amino acids. Germline CDR1 and CDR2: MNHNS and SASEGT. Unmatched junction bases numbered 11, after V lost 7 bases and J lost 6 bases. The CDR3 region is CASTWDRRAHGYTF. The DNA of the CDR3 is TGTGCCAGCACGTGGGACAGAAGGGCTCATGGCTACACCTTC.

This clonotype was detected a few times. The chain links TRBV6-1 to TRBJ2-5; the D gene is possibly TRBD1 (5 bases). CDR1 and CDR2 from the germline V gene are MNHNS and SASEGT. V was shortened by 6 bases and J by 1 base, with 12 bases between the two germline ends. CDR3 length: 14 amino acids. The CDR3 protein is CASRDIVPQETQYF. CDR3 in DNA: TGTGCCAGCAGGGACATAGTCCCCCAAGAGACCCAGTACTTC.

Only one count was recorded for this clonotype. This chain joins TRBV5-1 and TRBJ2-7; D is unclear. V was cut by 6 bases and J by 6 bases, with 19 bases left in between. The CDR3 length is 14 residues. The germline CDR1 and CDR2 sequences are SGHRS and YFSETQ. The CDR3 DNA is TGCGCCAGCACGGACGTACAAGGCAAGGCCGAGCAGTACTTC. This sequence encodes CASTDVQGKAEQYF.

V gene TRBV12-3 or TRBV12-4 combines with J gene TRBJ2-7, with D uncertain. Trimming removed 11 bases from V and 3 bases from J, with 8 bases in between. The CDR3 runs to 10 residues. The CDR3 region is CAGVDYEQYF. DNA for the CDR3: TGTGCCGGGGTCGACTACGAGCAGTACTTC.

The chain couples TRBV9 to TRBJ2-1; a possible D gene is TRBD2 (5 bases). The V end was cut by 0 bases, the J end by 5 bases, with 9 bases between. Germline loops: CDR1 SGDLS, CDR2 YYNGEE. The CDR3 is 14 amino acids. In DNA, the CDR3 is TGTGCCAGCAGCGTAGTAGGGAGCAACAATGAGCAGTTCTTC. Translation: CASSVVGSNNEQFF.